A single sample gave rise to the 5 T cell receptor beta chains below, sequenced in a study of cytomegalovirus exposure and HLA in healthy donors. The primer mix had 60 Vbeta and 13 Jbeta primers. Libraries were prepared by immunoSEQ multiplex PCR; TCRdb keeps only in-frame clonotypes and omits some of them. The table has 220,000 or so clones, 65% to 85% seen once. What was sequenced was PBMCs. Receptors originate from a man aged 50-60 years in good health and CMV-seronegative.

CDR3 loop: CASSRRQVGTGELFF. The CDR3 bases are TGTGCCAGCAGCCGGCGACAGGTTGGAACCGGGGAGCTGTTTTTT. The rearrangement joins TRBV6-5 to TRBJ2-2; D possibly corresponds to TRBD1 (6 bases). The CDR3 has 15 amino acids. Per germline, CDR1 MNHEY and CDR2 SVGAGI. Trimming left V 6 bases short and J 5 bases short, with 16 bases between.

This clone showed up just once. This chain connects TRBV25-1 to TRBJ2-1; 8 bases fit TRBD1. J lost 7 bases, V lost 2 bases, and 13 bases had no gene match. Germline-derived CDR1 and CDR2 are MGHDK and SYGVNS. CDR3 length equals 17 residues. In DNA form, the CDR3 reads TGTGCCAGCAGTGAACCGATTGACAGGGGTCGGGGAAATGAGCAGTTCTTC. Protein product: CASSEPIDRGRGNEQFF.

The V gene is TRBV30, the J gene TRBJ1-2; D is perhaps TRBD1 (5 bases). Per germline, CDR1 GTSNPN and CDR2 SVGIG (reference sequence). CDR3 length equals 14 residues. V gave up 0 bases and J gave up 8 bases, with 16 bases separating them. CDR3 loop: CAWSVLVGAGGYTF. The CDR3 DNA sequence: TGTGCCTGGAGTGTACTTGTAGGGGCGGGAGGCTACACCTTC.

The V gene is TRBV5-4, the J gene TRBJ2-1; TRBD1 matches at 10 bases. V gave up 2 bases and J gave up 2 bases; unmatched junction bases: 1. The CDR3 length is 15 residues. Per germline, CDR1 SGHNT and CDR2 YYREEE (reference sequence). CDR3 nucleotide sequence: TGTGCCAGCAGCTTCGGACAGGGGGCCTACAATGAGCAGTTCTTC. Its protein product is CASSFGQGAYNEQFF.

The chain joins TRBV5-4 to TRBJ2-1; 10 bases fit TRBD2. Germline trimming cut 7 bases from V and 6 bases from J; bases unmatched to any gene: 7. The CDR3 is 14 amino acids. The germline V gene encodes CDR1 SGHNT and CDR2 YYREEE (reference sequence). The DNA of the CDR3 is TGTGCCAGCCAGCGGGAGGGCCGTCCCAATGAGCAGTTCTTC. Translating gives CASQREGRPNEQFF.